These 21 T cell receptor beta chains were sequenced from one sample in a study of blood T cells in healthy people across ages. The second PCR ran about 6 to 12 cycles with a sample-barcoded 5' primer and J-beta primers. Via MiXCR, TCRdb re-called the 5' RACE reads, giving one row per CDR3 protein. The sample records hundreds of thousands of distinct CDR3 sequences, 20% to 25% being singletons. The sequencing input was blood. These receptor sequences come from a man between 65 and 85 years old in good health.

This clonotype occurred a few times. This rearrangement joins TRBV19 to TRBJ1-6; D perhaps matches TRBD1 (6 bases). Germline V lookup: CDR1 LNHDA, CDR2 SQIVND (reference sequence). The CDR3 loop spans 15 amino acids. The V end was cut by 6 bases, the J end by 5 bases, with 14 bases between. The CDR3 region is CASSARQVDNSPLHF. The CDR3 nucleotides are TGTGCCAGTAGCGCCAGACAGGTCGATAATTCACCCCTCCACTTT.

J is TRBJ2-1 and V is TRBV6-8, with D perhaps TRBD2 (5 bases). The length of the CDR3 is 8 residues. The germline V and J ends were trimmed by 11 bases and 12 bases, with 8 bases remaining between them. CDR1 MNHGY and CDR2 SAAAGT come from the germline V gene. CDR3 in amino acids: CAERGQFF. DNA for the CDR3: TGTGCCGAACGGGGGCAGTTCTTC.

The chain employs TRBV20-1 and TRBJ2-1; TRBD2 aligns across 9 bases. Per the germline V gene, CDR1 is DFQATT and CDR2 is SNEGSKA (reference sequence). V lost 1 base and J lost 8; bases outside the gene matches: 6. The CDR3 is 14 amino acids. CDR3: CSARAAGGPYEQFF. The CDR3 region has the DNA TGCAGTGCTAGAGCTGCGGGGGGGCCGTATGAGCAGTTCTTC.

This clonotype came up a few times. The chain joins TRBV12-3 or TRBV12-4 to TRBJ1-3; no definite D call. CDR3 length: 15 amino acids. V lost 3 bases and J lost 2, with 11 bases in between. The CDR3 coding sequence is TGTGCCAGCAGTTTTACCCTGGACCCTGGAAACACCATATATTTT. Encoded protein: CASSFTLDPGNTIYF.

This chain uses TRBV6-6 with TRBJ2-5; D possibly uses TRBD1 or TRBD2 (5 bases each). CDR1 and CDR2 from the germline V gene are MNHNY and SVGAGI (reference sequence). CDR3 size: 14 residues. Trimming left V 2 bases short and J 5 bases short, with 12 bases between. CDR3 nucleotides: TGTGCCAGCAGTTACACCGGGGCTGGGGAGACCCAGTACTTC. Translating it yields CASSYTGAGETQYF.

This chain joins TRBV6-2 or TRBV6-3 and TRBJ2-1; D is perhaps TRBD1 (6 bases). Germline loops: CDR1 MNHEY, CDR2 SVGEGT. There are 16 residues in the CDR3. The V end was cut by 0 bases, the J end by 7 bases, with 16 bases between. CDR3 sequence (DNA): TGTGCCAGCAGTTACTCCTACCCTCAAAGGGGGAATGAGCAGTTCTTC. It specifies CASSYSYPQRGNEQFF.

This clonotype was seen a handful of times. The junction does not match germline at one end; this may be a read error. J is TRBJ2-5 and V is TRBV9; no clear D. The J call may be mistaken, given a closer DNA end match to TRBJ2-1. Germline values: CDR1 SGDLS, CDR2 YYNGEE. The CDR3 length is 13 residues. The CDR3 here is CAGSVNLGPEQFF. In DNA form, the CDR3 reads TGTGCCGGCAGCGTCAACTTAGGGCCAGAGCAGTTCTTC.

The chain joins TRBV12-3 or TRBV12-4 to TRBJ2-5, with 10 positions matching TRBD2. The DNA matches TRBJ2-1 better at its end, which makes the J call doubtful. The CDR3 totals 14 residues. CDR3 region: CASRPGLANNEQFF. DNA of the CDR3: TGTGCCAGCAGGCCGGGACTAGCGAACAATGAGCAGTTCTTC.

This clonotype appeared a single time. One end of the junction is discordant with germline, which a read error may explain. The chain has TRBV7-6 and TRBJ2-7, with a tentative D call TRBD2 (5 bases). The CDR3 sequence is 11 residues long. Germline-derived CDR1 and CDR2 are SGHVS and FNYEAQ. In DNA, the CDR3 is TGTGCCGGCAGCTTAGGAGGCGAGCAGTACTTC. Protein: CAGSLGGEQYF. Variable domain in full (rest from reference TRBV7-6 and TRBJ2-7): GAGVSQSPRYKVTKRGQDVALRCDPISGHVSLYWYRQALGQGPEFLTYFNYEAQQDKSGLPNDRFSAERPEGSISTLTIQRTEQRDSAMYRCAGSLGGEQYFGPGTRLTVT.

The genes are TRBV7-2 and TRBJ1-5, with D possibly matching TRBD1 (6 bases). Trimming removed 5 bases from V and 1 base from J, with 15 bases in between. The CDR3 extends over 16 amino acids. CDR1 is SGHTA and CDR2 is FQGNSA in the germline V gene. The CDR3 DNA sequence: TGTGCCAGCAGCAGGGGGACGGGCCTAAGCAATCAGCCCCAGCATTTT. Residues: CASSRGTGLSNQPQHF.

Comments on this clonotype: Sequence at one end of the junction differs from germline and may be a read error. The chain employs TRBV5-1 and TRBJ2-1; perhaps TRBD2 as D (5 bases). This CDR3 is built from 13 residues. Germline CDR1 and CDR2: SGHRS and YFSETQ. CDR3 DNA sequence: TGCGCCAGCACCCGGGATCCCCAAGAGACCGAGTACTTC. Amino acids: CASTRDPQETEYF.

The CDR3 spells CASSYRASDTQYF. The CDR3, as DNA: TGTGCCAGCAGTTACCGGGCATCTGATACGCAGTATTTT. The J gene is TRBJ2-3, the V gene TRBV6-5; D gene uncertain. This CDR3 has 13 amino acids. CDR1 and CDR2 from the germline V gene are MNHEY and SVGAGI. V was shortened by 2 bases and J by 6 bases, with 9 bases between the two germline ends.

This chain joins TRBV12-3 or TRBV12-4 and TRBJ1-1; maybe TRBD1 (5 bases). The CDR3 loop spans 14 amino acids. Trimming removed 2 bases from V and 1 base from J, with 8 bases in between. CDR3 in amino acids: CASSLMGGNTEAFF. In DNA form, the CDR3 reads TGTGCCAGCAGTTTAATGGGGGGGAACACTGAAGCTTTCTTT.

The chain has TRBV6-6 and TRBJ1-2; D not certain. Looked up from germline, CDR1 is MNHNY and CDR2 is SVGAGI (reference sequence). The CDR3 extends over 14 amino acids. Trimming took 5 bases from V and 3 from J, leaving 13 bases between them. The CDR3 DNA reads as TGTGCCAGCAGTACCTCCCTTGGAGACTATGGCTACACCTTC. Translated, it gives CASSTSLGDYGYTF.

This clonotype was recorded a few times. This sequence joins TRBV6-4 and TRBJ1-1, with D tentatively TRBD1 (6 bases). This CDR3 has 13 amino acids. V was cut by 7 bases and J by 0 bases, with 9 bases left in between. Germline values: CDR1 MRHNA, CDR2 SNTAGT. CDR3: CASTYRVNTEAFF. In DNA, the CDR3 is TGTGCCAGCACCTACAGGGTGAACACTGAAGCTTTCTTT.

For the CDR3, the DNA is TGTGCCAGCAGTACTTGGACGCTAGCGGGGTACAATGAGCAGTTCTTC. It specifies CASSTWTLAGYNEQFF. V usage is TRBV28 and J usage is TRBJ2-1; 9 nucleotides match TRBD2. The V and J ends lost 5 bases and 4 bases, in that order; junction bases with no gene match: 9. Germline values: CDR1 MDHEN, CDR2 SYDVKM. The CDR3 consists of 16 residues.

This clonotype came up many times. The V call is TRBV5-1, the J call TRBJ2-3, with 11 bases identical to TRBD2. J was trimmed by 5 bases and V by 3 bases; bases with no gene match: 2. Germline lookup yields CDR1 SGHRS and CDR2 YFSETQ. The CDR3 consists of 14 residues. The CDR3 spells CASSSGTSGDTQYF. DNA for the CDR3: TGCGCCAGCAGCTCAGGGACTAGCGGAGATACGCAGTATTTT. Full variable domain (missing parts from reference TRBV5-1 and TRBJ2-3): KAGVTQTPRYLIKTRGQQVTLSCSPISGHRSVSWYQQTPGQGLQFLFEYFSETQRNKGNFPGRFSGRQFSNSRSEMNVSTLELGDSALYLCASSSGTSGDTQYFGPGTRLTVL.

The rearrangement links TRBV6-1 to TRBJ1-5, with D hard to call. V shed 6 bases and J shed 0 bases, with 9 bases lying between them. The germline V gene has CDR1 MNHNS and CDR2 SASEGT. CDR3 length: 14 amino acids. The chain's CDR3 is CASSDFYSNQPQHF. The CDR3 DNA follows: TGTGCCAGCAGCGACTTTTATAGCAATCAGCCCCAGCATTTT.

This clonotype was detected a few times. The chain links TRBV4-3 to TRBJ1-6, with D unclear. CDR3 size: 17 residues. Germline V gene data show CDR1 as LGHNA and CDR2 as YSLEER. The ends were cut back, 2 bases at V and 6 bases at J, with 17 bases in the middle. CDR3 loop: CASSQNPGSGTNSPLHF. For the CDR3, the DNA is TGCGCCAGCAGCCAAAACCCGGGGTCAGGCACTAATTCACCCCTCCACTTT.

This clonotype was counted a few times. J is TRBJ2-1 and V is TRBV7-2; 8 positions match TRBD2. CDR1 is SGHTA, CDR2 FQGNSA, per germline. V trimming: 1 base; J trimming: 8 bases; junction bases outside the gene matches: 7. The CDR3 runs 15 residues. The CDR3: CASSLGTSKLDEQFF. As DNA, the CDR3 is TGTGCCAGCAGCTTAGGGACTAGCAAACTGGATGAGCAGTTCTTC.

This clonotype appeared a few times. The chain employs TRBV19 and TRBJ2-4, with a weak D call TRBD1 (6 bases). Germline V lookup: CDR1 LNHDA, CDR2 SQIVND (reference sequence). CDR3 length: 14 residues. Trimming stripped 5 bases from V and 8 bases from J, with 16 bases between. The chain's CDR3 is CASSWGLQVDIQYF. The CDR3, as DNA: TGTGCCAGTAGTTGGGGGCTACAGGTGGACATTCAGTACTTC.